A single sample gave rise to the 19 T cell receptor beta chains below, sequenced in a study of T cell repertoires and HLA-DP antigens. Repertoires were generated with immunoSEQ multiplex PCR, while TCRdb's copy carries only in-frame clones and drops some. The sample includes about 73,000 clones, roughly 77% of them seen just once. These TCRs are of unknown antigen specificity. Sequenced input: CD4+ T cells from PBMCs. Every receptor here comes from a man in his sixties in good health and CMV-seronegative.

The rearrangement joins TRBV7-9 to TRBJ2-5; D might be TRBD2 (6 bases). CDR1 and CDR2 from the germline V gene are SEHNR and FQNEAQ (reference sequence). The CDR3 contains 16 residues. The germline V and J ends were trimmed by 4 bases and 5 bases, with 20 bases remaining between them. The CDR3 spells CASSYLSWGVKETQYF. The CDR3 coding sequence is TGTGCCAGCAGCTACCTCTCCTGGGGGGTTAAGGAGACCCAGTACTTC. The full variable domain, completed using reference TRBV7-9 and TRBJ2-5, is DTGVSQNPRHKITKRGQNVTFRCDPISEHNRLYWYRQTLGQGPEFLTYFQNEAQLEKSRLLSDRFSAERPKGSFSTLEIQRTEQGDSAMYLCASSYLSWGVKETQYFGPGTRLLVL.

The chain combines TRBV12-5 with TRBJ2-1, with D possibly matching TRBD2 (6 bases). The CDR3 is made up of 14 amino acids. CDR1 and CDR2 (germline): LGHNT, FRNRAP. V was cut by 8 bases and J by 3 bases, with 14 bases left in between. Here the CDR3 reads CASYLEGIYNEQFF. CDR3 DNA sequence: TGTGCTAGTTACTTGGAGGGGATCTACAATGAGCAGTTCTTC.

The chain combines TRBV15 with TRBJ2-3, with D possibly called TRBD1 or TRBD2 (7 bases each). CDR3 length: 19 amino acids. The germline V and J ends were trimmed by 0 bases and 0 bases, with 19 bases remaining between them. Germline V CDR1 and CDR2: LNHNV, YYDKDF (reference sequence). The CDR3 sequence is CATSRDSRGGPVSTDTQYF. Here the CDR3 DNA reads TGTGCCACCAGCAGAGATTCCAGGGGGGGCCCTGTCAGCACAGATACGCAGTATTTT. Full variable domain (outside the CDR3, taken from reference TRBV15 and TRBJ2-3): DAMVIQNPRYQVTQFGKPVTLSCSQTLNHNVMYWYQQKSSQAPKLLFHYYDKDFNNEADTPDNFQSRRPNTSFCFLDIRSPGLGDTAMYLCATSRDSRGGPVSTDTQYFGPGTRLTVL.

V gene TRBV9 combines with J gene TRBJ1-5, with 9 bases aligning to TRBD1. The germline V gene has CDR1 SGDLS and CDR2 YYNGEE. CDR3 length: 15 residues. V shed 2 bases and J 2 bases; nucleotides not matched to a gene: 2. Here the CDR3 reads CASSVTGGGNQPQHF. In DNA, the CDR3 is TGTGCCAGCAGCGTGACAGGGGGAGGCAATCAGCCCCAGCATTTT.

The DNA for the CDR3 is TGTGCCAGCAGCCGCCGAGGGGGACAGGGTCCTCGCGAGCAGTACTTC. Its protein is CASSRRGGQGPREQYF. The V gene is TRBV14, the J gene TRBJ2-7, with 9 nucleotides matching TRBD1. This CDR3 has 16 residues. Germline CDR1 SGHDN, CDR2 FVKESK. After removal of 4 bases from V and 6 bases from J, the junction contained 13 bases not matched to a gene.

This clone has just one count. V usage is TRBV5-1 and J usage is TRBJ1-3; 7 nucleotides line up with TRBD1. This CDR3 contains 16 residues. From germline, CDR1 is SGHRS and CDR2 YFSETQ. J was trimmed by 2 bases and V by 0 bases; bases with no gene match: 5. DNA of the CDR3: TGCGCCAGCAGCTTGGACGGACAGGACGCTGGAAACACCATATATTTT. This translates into CASSLDGQDAGNTIYF.

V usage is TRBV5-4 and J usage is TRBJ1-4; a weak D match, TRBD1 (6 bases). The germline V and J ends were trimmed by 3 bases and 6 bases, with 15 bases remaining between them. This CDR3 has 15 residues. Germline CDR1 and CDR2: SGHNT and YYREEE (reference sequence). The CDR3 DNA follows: TGTGCCAGCAGCTCCACAGGGAGAAGTCATGAAAAACTGTTTTTT. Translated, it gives CASSSTGRSHEKLFF.

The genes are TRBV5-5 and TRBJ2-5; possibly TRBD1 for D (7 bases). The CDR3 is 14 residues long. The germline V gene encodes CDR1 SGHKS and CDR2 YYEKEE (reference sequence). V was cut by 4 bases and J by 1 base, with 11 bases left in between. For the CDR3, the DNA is TGTGCCAGCAGCCACAGGGGAGGCCAAGAGACCCAGTACTTC. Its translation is CASSHRGGQETQYF. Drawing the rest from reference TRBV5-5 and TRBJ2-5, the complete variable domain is DAGVTQSPTHLIKTRGQQVTLRCSPISGHKSVSWYQQVLGQGPQFIFQYYEKEERGRGNFPDRFSARQFPNYSSELNVNALLLGDSALYLCASSHRGGQETQYFGPGTRLLVL.

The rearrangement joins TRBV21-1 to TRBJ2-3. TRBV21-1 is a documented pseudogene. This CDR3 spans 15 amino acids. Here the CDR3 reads CASSTRGWGSDTQYF. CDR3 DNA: TGTGCCAGCAGCACAAGAGGCTGGGGTTCCGATACGCAGTATTTT.

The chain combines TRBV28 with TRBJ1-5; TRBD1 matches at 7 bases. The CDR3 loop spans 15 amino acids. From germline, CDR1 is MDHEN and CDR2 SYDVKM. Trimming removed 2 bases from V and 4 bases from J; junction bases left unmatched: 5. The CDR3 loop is CASSLQGVVNQPQHF. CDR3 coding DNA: TGTGCCAGCAGTTTACAGGGGGTGGTAAATCAGCCCCAGCATTTT.

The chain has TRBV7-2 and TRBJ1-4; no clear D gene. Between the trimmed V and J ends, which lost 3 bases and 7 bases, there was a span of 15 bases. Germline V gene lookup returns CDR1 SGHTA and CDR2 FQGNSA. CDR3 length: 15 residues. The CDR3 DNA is TGTGCCAGCAGCTTTACTTTGGCCTGGTCTGAAAAACTGTTTTTT. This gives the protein CASSFTLAWSEKLFF.

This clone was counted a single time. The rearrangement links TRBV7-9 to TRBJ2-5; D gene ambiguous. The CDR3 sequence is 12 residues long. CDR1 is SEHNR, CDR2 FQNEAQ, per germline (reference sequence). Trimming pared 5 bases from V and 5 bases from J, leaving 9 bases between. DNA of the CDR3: TGTGCCAGCAGCCTGGCTGGGGAGACCCAGTACTTC. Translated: CASSLAGETQYF. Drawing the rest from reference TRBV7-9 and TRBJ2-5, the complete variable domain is DTGVSQNPRHKITKRGQNVTFRCDPISEHNRLYWYRQTLGQGPEFLTYFQNEAQLEKSRLLSDRFSAERPKGSFSTLEIQRTEQGDSAMYLCASSLAGETQYFGPGTRLLVL.

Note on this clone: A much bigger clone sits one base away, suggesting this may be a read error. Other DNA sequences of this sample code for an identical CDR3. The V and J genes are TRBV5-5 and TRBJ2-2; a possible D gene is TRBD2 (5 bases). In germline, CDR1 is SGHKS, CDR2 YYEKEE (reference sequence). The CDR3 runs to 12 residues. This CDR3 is CASGRRPGELFF. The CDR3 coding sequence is TGTGCCAGCGGCCGACGGCCCGGGGAGTTGTTTTTT.

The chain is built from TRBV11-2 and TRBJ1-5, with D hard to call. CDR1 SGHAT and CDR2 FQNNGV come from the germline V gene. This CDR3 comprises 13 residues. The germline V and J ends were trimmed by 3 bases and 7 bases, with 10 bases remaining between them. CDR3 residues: CASSLVQAQPQHF. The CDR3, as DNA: TGTGCCAGCAGCTTGGTGCAGGCACAGCCCCAGCATTTT.

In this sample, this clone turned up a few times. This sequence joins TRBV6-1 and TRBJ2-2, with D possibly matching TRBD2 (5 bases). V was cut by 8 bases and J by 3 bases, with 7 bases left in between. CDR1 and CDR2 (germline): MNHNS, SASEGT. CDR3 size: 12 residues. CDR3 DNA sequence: TGTGCCAGCGGAGGATACACCGGGGAGCTGTTTTTT. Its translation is CASGGYTGELFF.

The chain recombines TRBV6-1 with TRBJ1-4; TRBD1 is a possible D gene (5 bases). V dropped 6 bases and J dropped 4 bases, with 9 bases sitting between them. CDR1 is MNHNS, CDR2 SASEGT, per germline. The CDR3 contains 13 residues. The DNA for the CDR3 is TGTGCCAGCAGACCGACAGTTAATGAAAAACTGTTTTTT. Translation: CASRPTVNEKLFF.

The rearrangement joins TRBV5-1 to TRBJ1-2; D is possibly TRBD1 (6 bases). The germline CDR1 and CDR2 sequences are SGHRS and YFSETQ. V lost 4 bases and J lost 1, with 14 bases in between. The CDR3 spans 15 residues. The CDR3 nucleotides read TGCGCCAGCAGCCCCCAGGGGACCGGTAACTATGGCTACACCTTC. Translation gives CASSPQGTGNYGYTF.

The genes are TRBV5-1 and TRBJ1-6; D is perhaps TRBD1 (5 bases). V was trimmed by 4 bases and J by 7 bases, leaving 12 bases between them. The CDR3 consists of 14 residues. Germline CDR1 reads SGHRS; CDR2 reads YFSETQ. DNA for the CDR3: TGCGCCAGCAGCGACGGTACAGGAAATTCACCCCTCCACTTT. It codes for CASSDGTGNSPLHF.

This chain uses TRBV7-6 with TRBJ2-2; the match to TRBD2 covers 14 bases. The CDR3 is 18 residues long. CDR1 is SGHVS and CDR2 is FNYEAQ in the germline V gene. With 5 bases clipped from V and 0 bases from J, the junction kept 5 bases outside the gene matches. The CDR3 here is CASSPGTSGSANTGELFF. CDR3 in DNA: TGTGCCAGCAGCCCCGGGACTAGCGGGAGTGCGAACACCGGGGAGCTGTTTTTT.